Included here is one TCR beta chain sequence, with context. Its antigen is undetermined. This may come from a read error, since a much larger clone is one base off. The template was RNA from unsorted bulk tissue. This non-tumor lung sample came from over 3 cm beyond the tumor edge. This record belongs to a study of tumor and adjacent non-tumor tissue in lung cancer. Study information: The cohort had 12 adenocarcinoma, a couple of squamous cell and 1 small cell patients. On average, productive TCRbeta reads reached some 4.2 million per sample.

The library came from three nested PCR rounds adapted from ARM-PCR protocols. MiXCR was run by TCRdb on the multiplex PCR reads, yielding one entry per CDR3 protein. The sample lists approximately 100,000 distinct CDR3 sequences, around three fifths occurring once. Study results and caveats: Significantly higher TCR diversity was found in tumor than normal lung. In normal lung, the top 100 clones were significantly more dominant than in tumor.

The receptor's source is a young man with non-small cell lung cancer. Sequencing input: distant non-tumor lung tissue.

The CDR3 DNA is TGTACCAGCAGCTTAGGACGGGAGGCTGCCTACGAGCAGTACTTC. Its translation is CTSSLGREAAYEQYF. The chain uses TRBV11-2 and TRBJ2-7; 7 bases match TRBD2. CDR1 and CDR2 (germline): SGHAT, FQNNGV. The CDR3 length is 15 residues.